These 7 T cell receptor beta chains share one sample of origin, sequenced in a study of cytomegalovirus exposure and HLA in healthy donors. The PCR employed 60 Vbeta primers together with 13 Jbeta primers. Method: immunoSEQ multiplex PCR; TCRdb's copy keeps in-frame clones and lacks some. The repertoire includes fewer than 200,000 clones, roughly 74% of them detected once, and over 1.5% sits in the top ten. The source material was PBMCs. These receptors all stem from a woman in her 30s in good health and CMV-seronegative.

The chain is built from TRBV5-6 and TRBJ2-7; the match to TRBD1 covers 9 bases. The germline CDR1 and CDR2 sequences are SGHDT and YYEEEE. The CDR3 sequence is 14 residues long. The ends lost 4 bases at V and 5 bases at J; junction bases unmatched: 7. CDR3 sequence (DNA): TGTGCCAGCAGCCCGAGGACAGGGGTGGACGAGCAGTACTTC. It encodes CASSPRTGVDEQYF.

This clone showed up just once. V and J are TRBV7-9 and TRBJ1-2; D remains ambiguous. In germline, CDR1 is SEHNR, CDR2 FQNEAQ (reference sequence). The CDR3 contains 13 residues. Trimming took off 2 bases at V and 6 bases at J, with 10 bases between the two ends. The CDR3 is CASSLWASNGYTF. The CDR3, as DNA: TGTGCCAGCAGCTTATGGGCATCGAATGGCTACACCTTC.

The rearrangement links TRBV2 to TRBJ1-1; no clear D. Trimming pared 4 bases from V and 4 bases from J, leaving 10 bases between. This CDR3 contains 13 residues. CDR1 and CDR2 from the germline V gene are SNHLY and FYNNEI. The CDR3 region has the DNA TGTGCCAGCAGTGGGGAGGTTAGCACTGAAGCTTTCTTT. Encoded protein: CASSGEVSTEAFF.

This chain uses TRBV11-2 with TRBJ2-7; 8 nucleotides match TRBD2. The CDR3 covers 15 residues. Per the germline V gene, CDR1 is SGHAT and CDR2 is FQNNGV. The V gene end was trimmed by 7 bases and the J gene end by 2 bases; junction bases not matched to a gene: 10. This CDR3 reads CASILGGGHPYEQYF. The CDR3 DNA is TGTGCCAGCATCCTCGGGGGGGGACACCCCTACGAGCAGTACTTC. Variable domain in full (rest from reference TRBV11-2 and TRBJ2-7): EAGVAQSPRYKIIEKRQSVAFWCNPISGHATLYWYQQILGQGPKLLIQFQNNGVVDDSQLPKDRFSAERLKGVDSTLKIQPAKLEDSAVYLCASILGGGHPYEQYFGPGTRLTVT.

The chain links TRBV5-1 to TRBJ2-2; D is possibly TRBD1 (5 bases). The CDR3 length is 15 residues. Trimming removed 7 bases from V and 0 bases from J, with 13 bases in between. Germline V gene lookup returns CDR1 SGHRS and CDR2 YFSETQ. CDR3 residues: CASGWGRPNTGELFF. The CDR3 bases are TGCGCCAGCGGCTGGGGCAGACCGAACACCGGGGAGCTGTTTTTT. Looking up the rest from reference TRBV5-1 and TRBJ2-2 gives the full variable domain: KAGVTQTPRYLIKTRGQQVTLSCSPISGHRSVSWYQQTPGQGLQFLFEYFSETQRNKGNFPGRFSGRQFSNSRSEMNVSTLELGDSALYLCASGWGRPNTGELFFGEGSRLTVL.

About this clone: One end of the junction does not line up with germline, which may come from a read error. The J gene is TRBJ2-7, the V gene TRBV4-2, with 9 positions matching TRBD1. Germline lookup yields CDR1 LGHNA and CDR2 YNFKEQ. The CDR3 contains 15 residues. The CDR3 DNA follows: TGTGCCAGCAGCCGGACCCGGGACAGGGCCTACGAGCAGTGCTTC. It is translated as CASSRTRDRAYEQCF.

V is TRBV4-1 and J is TRBJ2-5, with D perhaps matching TRBD2 (7 bases). Trimming stripped 3 bases from V and 3 bases from J, with 11 bases between. CDR3 length equals 14 residues. Germline V gene data show CDR1 as MGHRA and CDR2 as YSYEKL. In nucleotides, the CDR3 is TGCGCCAGCAGCCAGGGGGCGGGAGAAGAGACCCAGTACTTC. It codes for CASSQGAGEETQYF.